The 3 T cell receptor beta chains listed next were all sequenced from one sample in a study of beta chain features in type 1 diabetes. Since all of the isolated RNA was reverse transcribed, expressed TCRB transcripts were what got sequenced. The method was immunoSEQ multiplex PCR; TCRdb's version includes in-frame clones alone and lacks a portion of them. There are some 150,000 clones in the sample; about 10% occur only once, and under 1.5% lies in the top ten. The source material was naive CD4+ T cells from blood. The receptors stem from a man younger than 35 in good health.

V and J are TRBV12-5 and TRBJ2-1, with TRBD1 matching 8 bases. Trimming removed 0 bases from V and 3 bases from J; junction bases left unmatched: 1. The CDR3 spans 15 residues. Germline V lookup: CDR1 LGHNT, CDR2 FRNRAP. CDR3 region: CASGLVTGGYNEQFF. Here the CDR3 DNA reads TGTGCTAGTGGTTTGGTAACAGGGGGCTACAATGAGCAGTTCTTC.

This clone has a handful of counts. The J gene is TRBJ2-7, the V gene TRBV27; 9 nucleotides line up with TRBD1. This CDR3 has 14 residues. Germline values: CDR1 MNHEY, CDR2 SMNVEV (reference sequence). Unmatched junction bases numbered 6, after V lost 3 bases and J lost 6 bases. The CDR3 is CASSFTGTGREQYF. DNA for the CDR3: TGTGCCAGCAGTTTCACAGGGACAGGGCGCGAGCAGTACTTC.

V is TRBV9 and J is TRBJ1-6, with a tentative D call TRBD1 (5 bases). V was cut by 0 bases and J by 10 bases, with 11 bases left in between. Germline CDR1 and CDR2: SGDLS and YYNGEE. This CDR3 has 14 amino acids. The CDR3: CASSVGGERSPLHF. The DNA of the CDR3 is TGTGCCAGCAGCGTAGGGGGGGAGAGGTCACCCCTCCACTTT.